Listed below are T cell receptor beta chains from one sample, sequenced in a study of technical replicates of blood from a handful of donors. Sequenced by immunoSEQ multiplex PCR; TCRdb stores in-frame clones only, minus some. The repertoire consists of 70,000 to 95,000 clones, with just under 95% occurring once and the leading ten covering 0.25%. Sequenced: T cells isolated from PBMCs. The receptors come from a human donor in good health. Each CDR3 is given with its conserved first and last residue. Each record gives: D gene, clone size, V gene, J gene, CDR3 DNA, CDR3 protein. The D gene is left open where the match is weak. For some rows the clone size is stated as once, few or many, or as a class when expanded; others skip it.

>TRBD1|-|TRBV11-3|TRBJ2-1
TGTGCCAGCAGCTTACAGGGGGCGCGTTACAATGAGCAGTTCTTC
CASSLQGARYNEQFF
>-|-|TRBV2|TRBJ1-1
TGTGCCAGCAGTGAACGGTGGGGGCTAACTGAAGCTTTCTTT
CASSERWGLTEAFF
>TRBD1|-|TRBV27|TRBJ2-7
TGTGCCAGCAGTTTCTTATCTGGACAGGGAGAAACCTACGAGCAGTACTTC
CASSFLSGQGETYEQYF
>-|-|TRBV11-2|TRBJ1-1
TGTGCCAGCAGCTTTGACATGAACACTGAAGCTTTCTTT
CASSFDMNTEAFF
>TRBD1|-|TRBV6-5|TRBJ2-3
TGTGCCAGCAGTCGTAGCCCAGGGGGCGCAGATACGCAGTATTTT
CASSRSPGGADTQYF
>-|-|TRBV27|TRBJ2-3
TGTGCCAGCAGTGGTCTTGTGGGGGGTTCAGATACGCAGTATTTT
CASSGLVGGSDTQYF
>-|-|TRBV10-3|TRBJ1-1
TGTGCCACCGGCGGGGGGCTGTACACTGAAGCTTTCTTT
CATGGGLYTEAFF
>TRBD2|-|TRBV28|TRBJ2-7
TGTGCCAGCGACCCGGGGGGGCCCCCCTACGAGCAGTACTTC
CASDPGGPPYEQYF
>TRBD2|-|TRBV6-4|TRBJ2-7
TGTGCCAGCAGTGACGGAGCGGGAGGTCCCTACGAGCAGTACTTC
CASSDGAGGPYEQYF
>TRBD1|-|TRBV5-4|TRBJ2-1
TGTGCCAGCAGCCCGATACAGGGGGCTTACAATGAGCAGTTCTTC
CASSPIQGAYNEQFF
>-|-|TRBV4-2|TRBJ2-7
TGTGCCAGCAGCCAAGATAGCCAGAGCAACTACGAGCAGTACTTC
CASSQDSQSNYEQYF
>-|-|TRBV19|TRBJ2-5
TGTGCCAGTAGTATGATCGGAGTATGGGAGACCCAGTACTTC
CASSMIGVWETQYF
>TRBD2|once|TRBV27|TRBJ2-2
TGTGCCAGCAGTTTCCTGGCGGGAGAGGGAACCGGGGAGCTGTTTTTT
CASSFLAGEGTGELFF
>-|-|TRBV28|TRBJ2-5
TGTGCCAGCAGTTTACTCCGGGGTTCGGAGGGCCTGGAGACCCAGTACTTC
CASSLLRGSEGLETQYF
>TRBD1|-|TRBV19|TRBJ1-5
TGTGCCGGGGGGACAGCGTATAGCAATCAGCCCCAGCATTTT
CAGGTAYSNQPQHF
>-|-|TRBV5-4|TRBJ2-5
TGTGCCAGCAGCTCTCGGACTTCGGAAGAGACCCAGTACTTC
CASSSRTSEETQYF
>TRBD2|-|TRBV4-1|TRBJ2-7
TGCGCCAGCAGCCGAGCGGGAGTAGGCTACGAGCAGTACTTC
CASSRAGVGYEQYF
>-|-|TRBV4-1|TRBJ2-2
TGCGCCAGCAGCCAAGTCGGGGGAGCCGGGGAGCTGTTTTTT
CASSQVGGAGELFF
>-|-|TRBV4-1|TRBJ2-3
TGCGCCAGCAGCCCACGAGGGTTGGAGGGTTCAGATACGCAGTATTTT
CASSPRGLEGSDTQYF
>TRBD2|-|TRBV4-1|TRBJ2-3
TGCGCCAGCAGCCAAACCTCTAGCGGGATAACAGATACGCAGTATTTT
CASSQTSSGITDTQYF
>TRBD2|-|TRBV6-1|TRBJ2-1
TGTGCCAGCCGGCTAGCGGGTGCCAATGAGCAGTTCTTC
CASRLAGANEQFF
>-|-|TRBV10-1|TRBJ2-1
TGCGCCAGCAAGGGTGCGGGCGATGAGCAGTTCTTC
CASKGAGDEQFF
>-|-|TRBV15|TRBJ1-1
TGTGCCACCAGCAGACGACCAGACTACACTGAAGCTTTCTTT
CATSRRPDYTEAFF
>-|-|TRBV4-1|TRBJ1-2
TGCGCCAGCAGCCAAGAAGGAGGGCCGGCTAGAGGCTACACCTTC
CASSQEGGPARGYTF
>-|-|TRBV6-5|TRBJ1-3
TGTGCCAGCAGTCAGACAAACTCTGGAAACACCATATATTTT
CASSQTNSGNTIYF
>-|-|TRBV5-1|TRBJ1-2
TGCGCCAGCAGCCTGGGGGCGGGCAGCCTCTATGGCTACACCTTC
CASSLGAGSLYGYTF
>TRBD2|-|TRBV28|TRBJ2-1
TGTGCCAGCAGTCAGACTAGCGGCCTCTACAATGAGCAGTTCTTC
CASSQTSGLYNEQFF
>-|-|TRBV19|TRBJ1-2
TGTGCCAGTACCATGGGTCAGGGTCTCTATGGCTACACCTTC
CASTMGQGLYGYTF
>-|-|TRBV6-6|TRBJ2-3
TGTGCCAGCCAGGGCGCCAATACGCAGTATTTT
CASQGANTQYF
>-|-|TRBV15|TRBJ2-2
TGTGCCACCTCAGTTACCGGGGAGCTGTTTTTT
CATSVTGELFF
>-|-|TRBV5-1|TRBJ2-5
TGCGCCAGCAGCTTGGGGCGTGGGGCAGGCCAAGAGACCCAGTACTTC
CASSLGRGAGQETQYF
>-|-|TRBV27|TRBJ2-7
TGTGCCAGCAGTTCCCTTCGGGAGACCTACGAGCAGTACTTC
CASSSLRETYEQYF
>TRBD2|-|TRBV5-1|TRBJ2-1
TGCGCCAGCAGGGCTAGCGGGGGATATGAGCAGTTCTTC
CASRASGGYEQFF
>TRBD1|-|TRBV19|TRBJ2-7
TGTGCAATCCAGGACAGGGGCTCCTACGAGCAGTACTTC
CAIQDRGSYEQYF
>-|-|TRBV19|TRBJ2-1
TGTGCCAGTAGTCCCCGACAGGACGTTGGGGATGAGCAGTTCTTC
CASSPRQDVGDEQFF
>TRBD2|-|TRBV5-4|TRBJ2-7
TGTGCCAGCAGCTTGGACGGGGGGGCATTTTACGAGCAGTACTTC
CASSLDGGAFYEQYF
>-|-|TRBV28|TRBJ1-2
TGTGCCAGCAGTTTATGGGCGGCCGGGGGGTATGGCTACACCTTC
CASSLWAAGGYGYTF
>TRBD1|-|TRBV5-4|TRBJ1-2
TGTGCCAGCAGCGTGGGACAGGGACAAGGCTACACCTTC
CASSVGQGQGYTF
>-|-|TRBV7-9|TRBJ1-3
TGTGCCAGCAGCTTACCGGGGATCTCTGGAAACACCATATATTTT
CASSLPGISGNTIYF
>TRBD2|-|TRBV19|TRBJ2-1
TGTGCCAGTAGTCCTCGGGGACTAGCGGACAATGAGCAGTTCTTC
CASSPRGLADNEQFF
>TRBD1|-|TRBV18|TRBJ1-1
TGTGCCAGCTCACCACCGAGGACAGGGCGGGCCGTGAACACTGAAGCTTTCTTT
CASSPPRTGRAVNTEAFF
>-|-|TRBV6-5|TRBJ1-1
TGTGCCAGCAGAATTTCGGGAACTGAAGCTTTCTTT
CASRISGTEAFF
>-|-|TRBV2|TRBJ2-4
TGTGCCAGCAGTGAACCCTGGACAGCCCGAAAAAACATTCAGTACTTC
CASSEPWTARKNIQYF
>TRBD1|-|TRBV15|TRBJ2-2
TGTGCCACCAGGGAAACCCGGGACAGGGAGGAATGGTCGAACACCGGGGAGCTGTTTTTT
CATRETRDREEWSNTGELFF
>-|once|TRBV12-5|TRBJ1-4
TGTGCTAGTGGTTTGGTATTTAGGCCCGACAGGACTAATGAAAAACTGTTTTTT
CASGLVFRPDRTNEKLFF
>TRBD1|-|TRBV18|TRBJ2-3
TGTGCCAGCTCACCCCTCCCCGTCCGGGACAGAGGCACAGATACGCAGTATTTT
CASSPLPVRDRGTDTQYF
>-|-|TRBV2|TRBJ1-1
TGTGCCAGCAGCCCCCAGGGCCCCAGCACTGAAGCTTTCTTT
CASSPQGPSTEAFF
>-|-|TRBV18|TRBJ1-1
TGTGCCAGCTCATCTGGAACGGGTTCCGAAGCTTTCTTT
CASSSGTGSEAFF
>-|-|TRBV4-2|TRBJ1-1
TGTGCCAGCAGCCAAGATAGTTTCAGGCGATTAAACACTGAAGCTTTCTTT
CASSQDSFRRLNTEAFF
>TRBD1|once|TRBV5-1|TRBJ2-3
TGCGCCAGCGGGCACAGGGGGATCTCAGATACGCAGTATTTT
CASGHRGISDTQYF
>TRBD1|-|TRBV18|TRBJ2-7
TGTGCCAGCTCATGGGACAGAGCCTACGAGCAGTACTTC
CASSWDRAYEQYF
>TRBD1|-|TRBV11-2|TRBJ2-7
TGTGCCAGCAGCTTAGGAGGGGGCTACTACGAGCAGTACTTC
CASSLGGGYYEQYF
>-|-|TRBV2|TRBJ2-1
TGTGCCAGCAGTGACCGCAGCGATGAGCAGTTCTTC
CASSDRSDEQFF
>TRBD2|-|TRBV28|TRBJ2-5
TGTGCCAGCAGTACCGGGACTAGCGGGAGCAAGGAGACCCAGTACTTC
CASSTGTSGSKETQYF
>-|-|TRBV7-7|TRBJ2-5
TGTGCTAGCAGCCCCTGGTTAGGCCGGGAAGAGACCCAGTACTTC
CASSPWLGREETQYF